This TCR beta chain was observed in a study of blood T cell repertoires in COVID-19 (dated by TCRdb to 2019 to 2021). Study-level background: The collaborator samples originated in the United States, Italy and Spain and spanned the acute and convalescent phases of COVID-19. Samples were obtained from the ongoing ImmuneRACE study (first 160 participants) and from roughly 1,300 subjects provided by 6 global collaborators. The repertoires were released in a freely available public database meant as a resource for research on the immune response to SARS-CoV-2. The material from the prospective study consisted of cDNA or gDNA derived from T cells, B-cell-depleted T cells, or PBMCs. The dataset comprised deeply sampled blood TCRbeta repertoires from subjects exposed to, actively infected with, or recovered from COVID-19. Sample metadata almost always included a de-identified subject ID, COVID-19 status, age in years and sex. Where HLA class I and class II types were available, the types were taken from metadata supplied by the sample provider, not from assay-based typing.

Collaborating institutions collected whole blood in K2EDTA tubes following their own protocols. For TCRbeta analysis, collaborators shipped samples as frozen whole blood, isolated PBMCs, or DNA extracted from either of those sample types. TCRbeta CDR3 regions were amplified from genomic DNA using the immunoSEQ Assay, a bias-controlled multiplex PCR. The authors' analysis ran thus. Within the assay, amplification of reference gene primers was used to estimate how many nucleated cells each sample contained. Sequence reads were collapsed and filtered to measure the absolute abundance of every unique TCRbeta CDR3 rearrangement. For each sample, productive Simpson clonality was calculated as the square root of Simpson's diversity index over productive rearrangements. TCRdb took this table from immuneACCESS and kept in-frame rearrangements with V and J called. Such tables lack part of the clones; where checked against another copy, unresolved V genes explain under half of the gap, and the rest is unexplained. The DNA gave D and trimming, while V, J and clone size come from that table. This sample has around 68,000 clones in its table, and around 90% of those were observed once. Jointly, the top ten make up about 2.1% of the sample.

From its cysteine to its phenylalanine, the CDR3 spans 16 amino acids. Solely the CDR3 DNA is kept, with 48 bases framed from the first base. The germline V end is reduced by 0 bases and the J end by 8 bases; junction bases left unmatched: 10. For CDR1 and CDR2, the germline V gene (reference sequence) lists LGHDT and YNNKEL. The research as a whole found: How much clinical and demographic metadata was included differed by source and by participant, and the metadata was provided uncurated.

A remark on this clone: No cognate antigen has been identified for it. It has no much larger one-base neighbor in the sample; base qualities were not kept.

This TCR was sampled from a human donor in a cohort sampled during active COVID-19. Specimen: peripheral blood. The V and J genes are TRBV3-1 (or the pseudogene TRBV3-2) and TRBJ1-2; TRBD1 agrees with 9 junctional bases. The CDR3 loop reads CASSQDGGQGGRGYTF. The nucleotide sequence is TGTGCCAGCAGCCAAGATGGGGGACAGGGAGGGCGAGGCTACACCTTC.